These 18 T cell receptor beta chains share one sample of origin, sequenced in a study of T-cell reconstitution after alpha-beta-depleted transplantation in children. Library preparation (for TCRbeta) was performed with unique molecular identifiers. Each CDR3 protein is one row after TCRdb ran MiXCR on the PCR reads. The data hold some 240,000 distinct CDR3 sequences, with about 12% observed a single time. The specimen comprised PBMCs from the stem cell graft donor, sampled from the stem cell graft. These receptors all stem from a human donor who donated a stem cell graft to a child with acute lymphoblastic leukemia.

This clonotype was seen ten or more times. In DNA, the CDR3 is TGTGCCAGCAGCCAAGGACAGGGGGCAGATACGCAGTATTTT. It translates to CASSQGQGADTQYF. The V gene is TRBV6-2 or TRBV6-3, the J gene TRBJ2-3; 10 bases map to TRBD1. The CDR3 length is 14 residues. Losses at the gene ends were 6 bases for V and 4 bases for J; bases not matched to a gene: 4. The germline V gene encodes CDR1 MNHEY and CDR2 SVGEGT.

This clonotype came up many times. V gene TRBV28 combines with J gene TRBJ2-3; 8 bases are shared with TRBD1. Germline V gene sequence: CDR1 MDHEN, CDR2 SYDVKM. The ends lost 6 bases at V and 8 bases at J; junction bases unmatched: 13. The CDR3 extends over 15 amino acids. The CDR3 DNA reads TGTGCCAGCAGGCCAGACAGGGGTGGGTTTTTTACGCAGTATTTT. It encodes CASRPDRGGFFTQYF. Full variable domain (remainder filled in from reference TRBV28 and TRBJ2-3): DVKVTQSSRYLVKRTGEKVFLECVQDMDHENMFWYRQDPGLGLRLIYFSYDVKMKEKGDIPEGYSVSREKKERFSLILESASTNQTSMYLCASRPDRGGFFTQYFGPGTRLTVL.

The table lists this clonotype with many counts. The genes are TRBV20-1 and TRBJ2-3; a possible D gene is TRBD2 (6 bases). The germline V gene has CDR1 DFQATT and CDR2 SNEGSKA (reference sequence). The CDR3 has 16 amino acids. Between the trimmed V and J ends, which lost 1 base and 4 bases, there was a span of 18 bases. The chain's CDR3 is CSARVIRARGADTQYF. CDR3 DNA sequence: TGCAGTGCTAGAGTTATTAGGGCGCGGGGAGCAGATACGCAGTATTTT.

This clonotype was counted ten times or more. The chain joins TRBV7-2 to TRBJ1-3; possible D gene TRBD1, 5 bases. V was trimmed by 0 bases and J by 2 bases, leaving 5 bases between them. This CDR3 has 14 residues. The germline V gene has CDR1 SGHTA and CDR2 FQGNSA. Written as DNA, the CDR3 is TGTGCCAGCAGCTTAGCAGGGGCTGGAAACACCATATATTTT. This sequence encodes CASSLAGAGNTIYF.

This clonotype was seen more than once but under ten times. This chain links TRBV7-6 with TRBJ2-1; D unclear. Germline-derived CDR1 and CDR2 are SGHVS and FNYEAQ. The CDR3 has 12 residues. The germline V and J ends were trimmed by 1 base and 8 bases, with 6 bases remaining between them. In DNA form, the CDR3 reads TGTGCCAGCAGCTTAGAGTACGATGAGCAGTTCTTC. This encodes CASSLEYDEQFF.

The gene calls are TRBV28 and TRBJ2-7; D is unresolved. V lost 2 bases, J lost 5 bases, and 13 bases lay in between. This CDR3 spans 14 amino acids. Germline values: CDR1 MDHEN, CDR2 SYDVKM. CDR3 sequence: CASSLQGLGNEQYF. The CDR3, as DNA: TGTGCCAGCAGTTTACAAGGGCTTGGGAACGAGCAGTACTTC.

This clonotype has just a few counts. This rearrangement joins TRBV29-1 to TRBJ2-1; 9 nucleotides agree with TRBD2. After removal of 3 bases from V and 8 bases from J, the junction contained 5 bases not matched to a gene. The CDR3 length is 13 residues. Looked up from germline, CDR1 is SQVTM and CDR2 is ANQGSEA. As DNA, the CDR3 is TGCAGCGTTGATCAAGCGGGGGGTTATGAGCAGTTCTTC. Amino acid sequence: CSVDQAGGYEQFF.

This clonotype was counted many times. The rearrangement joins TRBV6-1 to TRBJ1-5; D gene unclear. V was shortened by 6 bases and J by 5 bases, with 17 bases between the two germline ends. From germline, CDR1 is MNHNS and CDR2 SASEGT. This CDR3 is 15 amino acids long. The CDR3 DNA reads TGTGCCAGCAGCCTTGACAAAAGGGTGCATCAGCCCCAGCATTTT. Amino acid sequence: CASSLDKRVHQPQHF.

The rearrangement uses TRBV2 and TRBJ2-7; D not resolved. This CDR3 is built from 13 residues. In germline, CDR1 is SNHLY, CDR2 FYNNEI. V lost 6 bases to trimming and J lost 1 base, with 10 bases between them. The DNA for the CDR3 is TGTGCCAGCAGGGCAGACAATTCCTACGAGCAGTACTTC. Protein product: CASRADNSYEQYF.

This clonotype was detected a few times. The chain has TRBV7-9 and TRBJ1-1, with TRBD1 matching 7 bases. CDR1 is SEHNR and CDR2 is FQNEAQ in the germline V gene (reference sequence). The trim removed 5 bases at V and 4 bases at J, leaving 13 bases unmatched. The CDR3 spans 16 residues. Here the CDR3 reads CASSGPQTGKSTEAFF. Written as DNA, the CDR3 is TGTGCCAGCAGCGGCCCGCAGACAGGGAAAAGCACTGAAGCTTTCTTT.

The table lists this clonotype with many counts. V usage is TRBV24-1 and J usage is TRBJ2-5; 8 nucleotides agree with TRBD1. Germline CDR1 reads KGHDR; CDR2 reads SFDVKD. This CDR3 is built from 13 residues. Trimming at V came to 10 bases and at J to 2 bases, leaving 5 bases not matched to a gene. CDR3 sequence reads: CATGGQGQETQYF. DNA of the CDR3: TGTGCCACGGGAGGACAGGGACAAGAGACCCAGTACTTC.

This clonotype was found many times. CDR3: CASSEPGKRYYNEQFF. Written as DNA, the CDR3 is TGCGCCAGCAGCGAACCCGGCAAGCGGTACTACAATGAGCAGTTCTTC. The chain has TRBV4-3 and TRBJ2-1, with D possibly matching TRBD2 (5 bases). CDR3 length: 16 amino acids. Trimming stripped 5 bases from V and 3 bases from J, with 17 bases between. Germline assignment: CDR1 LGHNA and CDR2 YSLEER.

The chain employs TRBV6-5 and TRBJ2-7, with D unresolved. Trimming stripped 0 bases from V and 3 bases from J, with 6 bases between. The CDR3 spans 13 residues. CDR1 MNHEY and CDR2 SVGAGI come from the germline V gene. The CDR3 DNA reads TGTGCCAGCAGTTACTCTGGCTTCTACGAGCAGTACTTC. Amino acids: CASSYSGFYEQYF.

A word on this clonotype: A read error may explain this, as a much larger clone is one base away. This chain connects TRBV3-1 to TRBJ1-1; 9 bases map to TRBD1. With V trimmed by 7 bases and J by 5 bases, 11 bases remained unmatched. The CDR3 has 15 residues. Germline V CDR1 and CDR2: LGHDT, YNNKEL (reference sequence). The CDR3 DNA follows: TGTGCCAGCACCCCACTGACAGGGGGGGAAACTGAAGCTTTCTTT. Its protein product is CASTPLTGGETEAFF.

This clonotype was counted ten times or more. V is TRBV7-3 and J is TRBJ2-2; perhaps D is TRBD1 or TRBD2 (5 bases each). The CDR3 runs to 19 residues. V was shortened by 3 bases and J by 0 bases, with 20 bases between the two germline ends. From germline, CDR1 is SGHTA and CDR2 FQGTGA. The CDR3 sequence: CASSLLGKLGPPNTGELFF. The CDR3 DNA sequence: TGTGCCAGCAGCTTGTTGGGGAAATTGGGACCCCCGAACACCGGGGAGCTGTTTTTT.

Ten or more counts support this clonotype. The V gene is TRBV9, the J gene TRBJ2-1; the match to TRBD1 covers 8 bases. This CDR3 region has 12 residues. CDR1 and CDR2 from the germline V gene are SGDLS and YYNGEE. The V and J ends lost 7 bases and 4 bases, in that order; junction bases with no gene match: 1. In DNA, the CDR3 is TGTGCCAGCGGGGACAGGTACAATGAGCAGTTCTTC. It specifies CASGDRYNEQFF. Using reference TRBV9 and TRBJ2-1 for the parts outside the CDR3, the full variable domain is DSGVTQTPKHLITATGQRVTLRCSPRSGDLSVYWYQQSLDQGLQFLIQYYNGEERAKGNILERFSAQQFPDLHSELNLSSLELGDSALYFCASGDRYNEQFFGPGTRLTVL.

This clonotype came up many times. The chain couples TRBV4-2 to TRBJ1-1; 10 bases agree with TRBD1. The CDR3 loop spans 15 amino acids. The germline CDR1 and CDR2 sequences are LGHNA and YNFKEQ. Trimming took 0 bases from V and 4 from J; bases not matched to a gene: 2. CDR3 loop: CASSQEGQGVTEAFF. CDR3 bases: TGTGCCAGCAGCCAAGAAGGACAGGGGGTCACTGAAGCTTTCTTT.

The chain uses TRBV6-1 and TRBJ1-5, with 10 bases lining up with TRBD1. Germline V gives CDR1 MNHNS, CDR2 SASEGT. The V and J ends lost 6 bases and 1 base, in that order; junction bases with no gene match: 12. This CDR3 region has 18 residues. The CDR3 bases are TGTGCCAGCAGCAGGTCATTGGGGACAGGGGCAAGCAATCAGCCCCAGCATTTT. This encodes CASSRSLGTGASNQPQHF.